The 29 T cell receptor beta chains given below trace back to one sample, sequenced in a study of CD8 T cells in ankylosing spondylitis. TCRdb passed the 5' RACE reads through MiXCR, listing each CDR3 protein once. The data hold under 200,000 distinct CDR3 sequences, with 11% observed a single time. The sample comprised blood, either unsorted or a sorted T cell fraction (not recorded which). These receptor sequences come from a male donor with ankylosing spondylitis or in good health (not recorded which).

This clonotype was detected ten times or more. V gene TRBV10-3 combines with J gene TRBJ2-3; TRBD2 matches at 14 bases. CDR3 size: 17 residues. V dropped 6 bases and J dropped 5; count of bases not matched to a gene: 10. Germline lookup yields CDR1 ENHRY and CDR2 SYGVKD. CDR3 sequence (DNA): TGTGCCATCAGCCTCGGGACTAGCGGGAGTCGGGAAGATACGCAGTATTTT. It codes for CAISLGTSGSREDTQYF.

This chain connects TRBV20-1 to TRBJ1-1; tentatively, D is TRBD1 (6 bases). Trimming took 3 bases from V and 1 from J, leaving 12 bases between them. This CDR3 contains 14 residues. In germline, CDR1 is DFQATT, CDR2 SNEGSKA (reference sequence). As DNA, the CDR3 is TGCAGTGCTAGGGAGGACAGCGAGAACACTGAAGCTTTCTTT. This codes for CSAREDSENTEAFF.

The table lists this clonotype with many counts. This chain uses TRBV11-3 with TRBJ2-2; D unclear. This CDR3 spans 15 amino acids. Germline V gene lookup returns CDR1 SGHNT and CDR2 YENEEA. Deletions cut 0 bases from V and 2 bases from J, with 7 bases between. Here the CDR3 reads CASSLEDGNTGELFF. The DNA for the CDR3 is TGTGCCAGCAGCTTAGAGGACGGTAACACCGGGGAGCTGTTTTTT.

This clonotype was counted only a few times. The V call is TRBV20-1, the J call TRBJ1-1, with D uncertain. The CDR3 spans 13 residues. Looked up from germline, CDR1 is DFQATT and CDR2 is SNEGSKA (reference sequence). Trimming cost V 4 bases and J 4 bases, with 13 bases left between them. The CDR3 here is CSATLRVGTEAFF. The CDR3 DNA reads as TGCAGTGCTACGTTGAGGGTGGGCACTGAAGCTTTCTTT.

The chain combines TRBV29-1 with TRBJ2-1; D might be TRBD1 (6 bases). V was trimmed by 3 bases and J by 6 bases, leaving 15 bases between them. The CDR3 covers 14 residues. Germline CDR1 is SQVTM and CDR2 is ANQGSEA. CDR3: CSVDWNRAFNEQFF. The CDR3 region has the DNA TGCAGCGTTGACTGGAACAGGGCTTTCAATGAGCAGTTCTTC.

In this sample, this clonotype turned up a few times. This chain links TRBV27 with TRBJ2-1, with 13 bases matching TRBD2. CDR1 is MNHEY, CDR2 SMNVEV, per germline (reference sequence). This CDR3 has 16 residues. The V segment lost 5 bases and the J segment 5 bases; nucleotides outside the gene matches: 6. The CDR3 sequence is CASSARLAGGNNEQFF. Written as DNA, the CDR3 is TGTGCCAGCAGTGCCAGACTAGCGGGAGGAAACAATGAGCAGTTCTTC.

This clonotype showed up many times. The chain uses TRBV5-1 and TRBJ2-1; D may be TRBD2 (6 bases). The germline V gene has CDR1 SGHRS and CDR2 YFSETQ. CDR3 size: 16 residues. Trimming pared 0 bases from V and 0 bases from J, leaving 10 bases between. This CDR3 reads CASSLGDWLSYNEQFF. The CDR3 DNA reads as TGCGCCAGCAGCTTGGGGGACTGGCTCTCCTACAATGAGCAGTTCTTC.

There are many counts of this clonotype. The chain links TRBV12-3 or TRBV12-4 to TRBJ2-7; D uncertain. The CDR3 is 14 residues long. With 6 bases removed from V and 3 bases from J, the gap between germline ends came to 15 bases. CDR3 coding DNA: TGTGCCAGCAGCTCCTTTTCCGGCCTCTACGAGCAGTACTTC. Translated: CASSSFSGLYEQYF.

This clonotype was counted many times. The chain employs TRBV6-4 and TRBJ2-1, with D possibly TRBD1 on 6 matching bases. With 8 bases removed from V and 0 bases from J, the gap between germline ends came to 32 bases. From germline, CDR1 is MRHNA and CDR2 SNTAGT. The CDR3 totals 21 residues. The CDR3 here is CASSRPPTEGPGQDSYNEQFF. CDR3 nucleotide sequence: TGTGCCAGCTCAAGACCGCCGACCGAGGGACCGGGACAAGACTCCTACAATGAGCAGTTCTTC.

This clonotype was observed many times. The chain combines TRBV11-2 with TRBJ2-1, with D perhaps TRBD2 (5 bases). The germline V and J ends were trimmed by 4 bases and 9 bases, with 10 bases remaining between them. The CDR3 consists of 12 residues. Germline lookup yields CDR1 SGHAT and CDR2 FQNNGV. For the CDR3, the DNA is TGTGCCAGCAGCTCATTACTAGGTGAGCAGTTCTTC. The encoded protein is CASSSLLGEQFF. The whole variable domain, remainder taken from reference TRBV11-2 and TRBJ2-1, is EAGVAQSPRYKIIEKRQSVAFWCNPISGHATLYWYQQILGQGPKLLIQFQNNGVVDDSQLPKDRFSAERLKGVDSTLKIQPAKLEDSAVYLCASSSLLGEQFFGPGTRLTVL.

The sample holds many counts of this clonotype. This chain joins TRBV5-6 and TRBJ2-5; no definite D call. V was pared by 1 base and J by 4 bases, with 5 bases between. Germline values: CDR1 SGHDT, CDR2 YYEEEE. CDR3 length equals 12 residues. The CDR3 region is CASSLMGETQYF. CDR3 sequence (DNA): TGTGCCAGCAGCTTGATGGGAGAGACCCAGTACTTC.

The chain combines TRBV20-1 with TRBJ1-2, with 9 bases fitting TRBD1. J was trimmed by 8 bases and V by 2 bases; bases with no gene match: 6. CDR1 is DFQATT and CDR2 is SNEGSKA in the germline V gene (reference sequence). The CDR3 has 13 amino acids. The CDR3 DNA is TGCAGTGCTAGAAGGGACAGGGCTAGAGGCTACACCTTC. It is translated as CSARRDRARGYTF.

This clonotype was seen at least ten times. The chain has TRBV4-3 and TRBJ1-2, with D hard to call. Looked up from germline, CDR1 is LGHNA and CDR2 is YSLEER. The CDR3 is 16 amino acids. V was pared by 0 bases and J by 6 bases, with 17 bases between. The CDR3 bases are TGCGCCAGCAGCCAAGAATCTAGGGTGTTCTCGAATGGCTACACCTTC. Its translation: CASSQESRVFSNGYTF.

This clonotype occurred a few times. The V gene is TRBV7-2, the J gene TRBJ2-1; TRBD1 aligns across 9 bases. V lost 2 bases, J lost 7 bases, and 12 bases stayed unmatched. Germline CDR1 is SGHTA and CDR2 is FQGNSA. The CDR3 length is 17 residues. CDR3 loop: CASSLMGGTGRLNEQFF. The CDR3 DNA is TGTGCCAGCAGCTTAATGGGGGGGACAGGGAGATTAAATGAGCAGTTCTTC.

This clonotype has ten or more counts. The gene calls are TRBV5-1 and TRBJ2-7, with D perhaps matching TRBD1 (6 bases). The germline V gene encodes CDR1 SGHRS and CDR2 YFSETQ. There are 15 residues in the CDR3. Trimming shortened V by 0 bases and J by 5 bases, and 15 bases separated the two germline ends. The CDR3 protein is CASSLEDRSRDEQYF. The CDR3 DNA follows: TGCGCCAGCAGCTTGGAAGACAGGAGTCGTGACGAGCAGTACTTC.

The V call is TRBV6-2 or TRBV6-3, the J call TRBJ1-1; D is ambiguous. Trimming pared 5 bases from V and 8 bases from J, leaving 18 bases between. CDR3 length: 14 residues. Germline CDR1 is MNHEY and CDR2 is SVGEGT. CDR3 coding DNA: TGTGCCAGCAGTCAGACCTCCGATGTTAAGGAAGCTTTCTTT. Residues: CASSQTSDVKEAFF.

This clonotype was found many times. The gene calls are TRBV10-2 and TRBJ1-2; tentatively, D is TRBD1 (5 bases). The length of the CDR3 is 13 residues. With 4 bases removed from V and 3 bases from J, the gap between germline ends came to 9 bases. CDR1 and CDR2 (germline): WSHSY, SAAADI. The CDR3: CASSVRGDYGYTF. CDR3 in DNA: TGCGCCAGCAGTGTCCGGGGCGACTATGGCTACACCTTC.

The chain employs TRBV5-5 and TRBJ1-1; the D gene is possibly TRBD1 (6 bases). CDR1 SGHKS and CDR2 YYEKEE come from the germline V gene (reference sequence). V was trimmed by 0 bases and J by 3 bases, leaving 15 bases between them. The CDR3 covers 16 residues. CDR3 residues: CASSLGKGQAYTEAFF. The CDR3 DNA reads as TGTGCCAGCAGCTTGGGTAAGGGACAAGCGTACACTGAAGCTTTCTTT. Full variable domain (remainder filled in from reference TRBV5-5 and TRBJ1-1): DAGVTQSPTHLIKTRGQQVTLRCSPISGHKSVSWYQQVLGQGPQFIFQYYEKEERGRGNFPDRFSARQFPNYSSELNVNALLLGDSALYLCASSLGKGQAYTEAFFGQGTRLTVV.

The gene calls are TRBV20-1 and TRBJ2-2; no clear D. V was clipped by 3 bases and J by 3 bases, with 8 bases between them. The CDR3 sequence is 13 residues long. CDR1 is DFQATT, CDR2 SNEGSKA, per germline (reference sequence). The CDR3 sequence: CSASIGYTGELFF. The CDR3 DNA sequence: TGCAGTGCTAGCATCGGGTACACCGGGGAGCTGTTTTTT.

The V call is TRBV11-3, the J call TRBJ2-7; the match to TRBD1 covers 11 bases. The V segment lost 0 bases and the J segment 2 bases; nucleotides outside the gene matches: 3. The V gene's germline CDR1 is SGHNT and CDR2 YENEEA. This CDR3 contains 16 residues. In nucleotides, the CDR3 is TGTGCCAGCAGCTTAGATTCGGGACAGGGGGCCTACGAGCAGTACTTC. It translates to CASSLDSGQGAYEQYF.

This clonotype was observed at least ten times. The V gene is TRBV6-5, the J gene TRBJ1-5; 9 nucleotides agree with TRBD1. CDR3 length: 15 amino acids. The V gene's germline CDR1 is MNHEY and CDR2 SVGAGI. After removal of 4 bases from V and 6 bases from J, the junction contained 7 bases not matched to a gene. CDR3 nucleotide sequence: TGTGCCAGCAGTTTGGGGGACAGGGCGATTCAGCCCCAGCATTTT. Translating gives CASSLGDRAIQPQHF.

This clonotype has a count of ten or more. The V gene is TRBV6-1, the J gene TRBJ1-1; no reliable D call. The CDR3 sequence is 13 residues long. The V and J ends lost 4 bases and 1 base respectively, with 7 bases between them. Germline V gene data show CDR1 as MNHNS and CDR2 as SASEGT. The CDR3 loop reads CASSGRPNTEAFF. In DNA, the CDR3 is TGTGCCAGCAGTGGCCGGCCGAACACTGAAGCTTTCTTT.

This clonotype was counted ten times or more. V and J are TRBV11-2 and TRBJ1-5, with 7 bases identical to TRBD1. V lost 6 bases and J lost 3; bases outside the gene matches: 5. The CDR3 runs 14 residues. Germline assignment: CDR1 SGHAT and CDR2 FQNNGV. CDR3 protein: CASSSTGINQPQHF. The CDR3 nucleotides read TGTGCCAGCAGTTCGACAGGGATCAATCAGCCCCAGCATTTT. Looking up the rest from reference TRBV11-2 and TRBJ1-5 gives the full variable domain: EAGVAQSPRYKIIEKRQSVAFWCNPISGHATLYWYQQILGQGPKLLIQFQNNGVVDDSQLPKDRFSAERLKGVDSTLKIQPAKLEDSAVYLCASSSTGINQPQHFGDGTRLSIL.

The rearrangement uses TRBV4-3 and TRBJ1-1; D gene ambiguous. CDR3 length: 14 residues. V was shortened by 4 bases and J by 0 bases, with 9 bases between the two germline ends. Germline values: CDR1 LGHNA, CDR2 YSLEER. The CDR3 DNA reads TGCGCCAGCAGCCCCTCCTCCATGAACACTGAAGCTTTCTTT. Protein sequence: CASSPSSMNTEAFF.

The sample holds many counts of this clonotype. This rearrangement joins TRBV6-5 to TRBJ2-2, with unresolved D. Per germline, CDR1 MNHEY and CDR2 SVGAGI. The CDR3 has 14 residues. V dropped 2 bases and J dropped 3 bases, with 7 bases sitting between them. The CDR3 nucleotides read TGTGCCAGCAGTTACGGACGAGACACCGGGGAGCTGTTTTTT. It specifies CASSYGRDTGELFF.

In its sample, this clonotype was seen many times. This chain connects TRBV6-1 to TRBJ2-1, with TRBD2 as a possible D gene (5 bases). The CDR3 runs 15 residues. Trimming cost V 2 bases and J 2 bases, with 10 bases left between them. The germline gives CDR1 MNHNS, CDR2 SASEGT. The CDR3 nucleotides are TGTGCCAGCAGTGAAATCCAGCGGACCTACAATGAGCAGTTCTTC. This gives the protein CASSEIQRTYNEQFF.

This clonotype was counted at least ten times. The V and J genes are TRBV5-1 and TRBJ2-5; unclear D gene. The CDR3 sequence is 16 residues long. Germline values: CDR1 SGHRS, CDR2 YFSETQ. Trimming took off 0 bases at V and 5 bases at J, with 17 bases between the two ends. CDR3 loop: CASSLALRSDTETQYF. In DNA form, the CDR3 reads TGCGCCAGCAGCTTGGCACTCCGCTCAGACACGGAGACCCAGTACTTC.

The chain employs TRBV20-1 and TRBJ2-7; D may be TRBD2 (6 bases). V was trimmed by 6 bases and J by 7 bases, leaving 22 bases between them. The CDR3 extends over 14 amino acids. Germline loops: CDR1 DFQATT, CDR2 SNEGSKA (reference sequence). CDR3 sequence (DNA): TGCAGTGCCACCGTTTCGGGGGATACGGGGGAGCAGTACTTC. Translating it yields CSATVSGDTGEQYF.

This clonotype was detected many times. The chain couples TRBV2 to TRBJ1-1; the D gene is possibly TRBD1 (6 bases). Trimming shortened V by 2 bases and J by 5 bases, and 12 bases separated the two germline ends. The CDR3 has 14 amino acids. Germline-derived CDR1 and CDR2 are SNHLY and FYNNEI. The CDR3 coding sequence is TGTGCCAGCAGTGAACAGGGGATAGTTACTGAAGCTTTCTTT. It is translated as CASSEQGIVTEAFF.